The T cell receptor (beta chain) under discussion was sequenced for a study of breast tumors, draining lymph nodes, adjacent tissues. Broader study findings: Compared with basal-like, luminal-like tumors shared significantly more repertoire with nontumor tissue. Tumors had less TCR diversity than lymph nodes, more than nontumor tissue.

This clonotype has at least ten counts. The target antigen is unknown. TCRdb re-derived calls from the multiplex PCR reads in MiXCR, one entry per CDR3 protein. This sample has over 10,000 distinct CDR3 sequences, with about 50% found just once. CDR3 length equals 13 residues. V was cut by 3 bases and J by 2 bases, with 5 bases left in between. CDR1 is MNHEY, CDR2 SMNVEV, per germline (reference sequence). The sequence derives from a female donor with breast cancer. Some clones in this sample may be carry-over from other donors' samples. This chain uses TRBV27 with TRBJ2-1; D uncertain. Source material: tumor-adjacent breast tissue. CDR3 DNA sequence: TGTGCCAGCAGTTTCCGTACCTACAATGAGCAGTTCTTC. Protein sequence: CASSFRTYNEQFF.